What follows describes a single T cell receptor beta chain. TCRdb's copy holds only in-frame clones and misses some; the assay was immunoSEQ multiplex PCR. The sample records roughly 75,000 clones, roughly four fifths being singletons. This specimen belongs to a study of radiotherapy plus CTLA-4 blockade in lung cancer. The CDR3 extends over 15 amino acids. Trimming removed 6 bases from V and 4 bases from J, with 16 bases in between. CDR1 is SGHAT, CDR2 FQNNGV, per germline. The rearrangement uses TRBV11-2 and TRBJ1-3, with D possibly matching TRBD1 (6 bases). The sequencing used peripheral blood, collected from a patient treated with radiotherapy plus ipilimumab. This sequence was found in a human donor with non-small cell lung cancer who had stable disease on radiotherapy plus ipilimumab. The DNA of the CDR3 is TGTGCCAGCAGACGACTACAGGGAGGAGGAAACACCATATATTTT. Translating gives CASRRLQGGGNTIYF.